One sample yielded the 6 T cell receptor beta chains listed below, sequenced in a study of vaccination effects on CD4 cells after COVID-19. Assay: immunoSEQ multiplex PCR; the TCRdb copy retains only in-frame clones and omits some. Here the sample spans 30,000 to 40,000 clones, approximately 70% being singletons. Antigens for these TCRs are unknown. Before sequencing, viral peptide pools were used by the ViraFEST assay to expand antigen-specific CD4+ T cells. Following culture for approximately ten days, CD4+ T cells were isolated. The person had a PCR-confirmed SARS-CoV-2 infection during March to December 2020. The material sequenced was CD4+ T cells from PBMCs cultured with a peptide pool, taken before COVID-19 vaccination. The receptors originated from a human donor who had a prior SARS-CoV-2 infection.

The chain uses TRBV7-2 and TRBJ1-6, with 7 bases that match TRBD1. This CDR3 is 13 amino acids long. Per the germline V gene, CDR1 is SGHTA and CDR2 is FQGNSA. Losses at the gene ends were 5 bases for V and 10 bases for J; bases not matched to a gene: 5. The CDR3 region is CASSQDRPSPLHF. Written as DNA, the CDR3 is TGTGCCAGCAGCCAGGACAGGCCATCACCCCTCCACTTT.

This clone showed up just once. The chain uses TRBV19 and TRBJ2-3; D tentatively fits TRBD1 or TRBD2 (5 bases each). V was shortened by 4 bases and J by 6 bases, with 17 bases between the two germline ends. CDR1 LNHDA and CDR2 SQIVND come from the germline V gene (reference sequence). The CDR3 covers 15 residues. The CDR3 loop is CASSTTRDGVDTQYF. The CDR3 DNA reads as TGTGCCAGTAGTACCACTCGGGACGGTGTGGATACGCAGTATTTT.

This sequence joins TRBV19 and TRBJ2-3; 11 nucleotides line up with TRBD2. Germline assignment: CDR1 LNHDA and CDR2 SQIVND (reference sequence). This CDR3 has 18 residues. Trimming removed 9 bases from V and 0 bases from J; junction bases left unmatched: 14. CDR3 nucleotides: TGTGCCAGCGGTAGTAATAGCGGGGGGGCGGGGAGCACAGATACGCAGTATTTT. Translating gives CASGSNSGGAGSTDTQYF.

The chain couples TRBV5-6 to TRBJ2-5, with 7 nucleotides matching TRBD2. V shed 4 bases, J shed 5 bases, and the junction held 11 bases outside the gene matches. Germline CDR1 is SGHDT and CDR2 is YYEEEE. This CDR3 has 15 amino acids. As DNA, the CDR3 is TGTGCCAGCAGCCGTGTGGCGGGAGTCCTCGAGACCCAGTACTTC. It specifies CASSRVAGVLETQYF.

This clone appeared a few times. The chain is built from TRBV6-5 and TRBJ1-1, with 8 positions matching TRBD1. This CDR3 spans 15 amino acids. The J segment lost 6 bases and the V segment lost 2 bases, leaving 8 bases of the junction unmatched. The germline CDR1 and CDR2 sequences are MNHEY and SVGAGI. CDR3 region: CASSYRTGRTAEAFF. The CDR3 DNA sequence: TGTGCCAGCAGTTACCGGACAGGGAGGACCGCTGAAGCTTTCTTT.

The chain recombines TRBV4-3 with TRBJ1-5; D is undetermined. The germline V and J ends were trimmed by 0 bases and 6 bases, with 6 bases remaining between them. The CDR3 spans 13 residues. CDR1 is LGHNA and CDR2 is YSLEER in the germline V gene. The CDR3 loop reads CASSQDLVQPQHF. The CDR3 DNA is TGCGCCAGCAGCCAAGATTTGGTTCAGCCCCAGCATTTT.